Shown below are 6 T cell receptor beta chains from a single sample sequenced in a study of read filtering for tumor transcriptome and immune sequencing. Molecular barcoded adaptors covering alpha/delta and beta/gamma chains were used on roughly 400 ng RNA. TCRdb independently ran MiXCR on the reads; one entry per CDR3 protein. The sample holds tens of thousands of distinct CDR3 sequences, roughly 13% seen once. Sequencing was carried out using a population of CD138-negative cells sorted from bone marrow. All receptors come from a donor at least 40 years old with multiple myeloma.

This clonotype was observed many times. The chain recombines TRBV4-2 with TRBJ2-1; 7 bases are shared with TRBD2. Per the germline V gene, CDR1 is LGHNA and CDR2 is YNFKEQ. There are 14 residues in the CDR3. J gave up 4 bases and V 5 bases, and 5 bases lay outside the gene matches. For the CDR3, the DNA is TGTGCCAGCAGCTGGAGCGGGGCATACAATGAGCAGTTCTTC. Protein sequence: CASSWSGAYNEQFF.

This clonotype has ten or more counts. The rearrangement uses TRBV29-1 and TRBJ2-2, with D unresolved. CDR1 is SQVTM, CDR2 ANQGSEA, per germline. The V end lost 7 bases, the J end lost 8 bases, and 14 bases lay between the germline ends. The CDR3 is made up of 12 amino acids. The CDR3 DNA reads as TGCAGCGCCCGCCCTGCCGGGGGGGAGCTGTTTTTT. It codes for CSARPAGGELFF.

On this clonotype itself: At one end, the junction sequence differs from germline, possibly due to a read error. The chain employs TRBV5-4 and TRBJ2-2; either TRBD1 or TRBD2 may fit D (7 bases each). This CDR3 has 14 residues. Germline V gives CDR1 SGHNT, CDR2 YYREEE (reference sequence). The CDR3 region has the DNA TGTGCCGGCAGCGGGGACAGCCCCACCGGGGAGCTGTTTTTT. It translates to CAGSGDSPTGELFF.

The J gene is TRBJ2-5, the V gene TRBV11-2; 7 bases are a match to TRBD2. Losses at the gene ends were 5 bases for V and 11 bases for J; bases not matched to a gene: 11. Germline V gene data show CDR1 as SGHAT and CDR2 as FQNNGV. CDR3 size: 13 residues. Here the CDR3 reads CASSAGLGGTQYF. CDR3 nucleotides: TGTGCCAGCAGCGCAGGGCTGGGGGGGACTCAGTACTTC.

In this sample, this clonotype turned up a few times. Given a much more abundant clone one base away, this may be a read error. The chain couples TRBV3-1 to TRBJ2-5; TRBD2 agrees at 8 bases. The CDR3 is 14 residues long. Germline CDR1 reads LGHDT; CDR2 reads YNNKEL (reference sequence). The CDR3 here is CAGSQAAGVETQYF. In DNA, the CDR3 is TGTGCCGGCAGCCAAGCAGCGGGAGTGGAGACCCAGTACTTC.

This clonotype was counted at least ten times. J is TRBJ2-1 and V is TRBV12-3 or TRBV12-4, with 12 positions matching TRBD2. The length of the CDR3 is 16 residues. Trimming took 6 bases from V and 3 from J; bases not matched to a gene: 6. The CDR3 DNA reads TGTGCCAGCAGCCACTCGACTAGCGGGAGCTACAATGAGCAGTTCTTC. Translated, it gives CASSHSTSGSYNEQFF.